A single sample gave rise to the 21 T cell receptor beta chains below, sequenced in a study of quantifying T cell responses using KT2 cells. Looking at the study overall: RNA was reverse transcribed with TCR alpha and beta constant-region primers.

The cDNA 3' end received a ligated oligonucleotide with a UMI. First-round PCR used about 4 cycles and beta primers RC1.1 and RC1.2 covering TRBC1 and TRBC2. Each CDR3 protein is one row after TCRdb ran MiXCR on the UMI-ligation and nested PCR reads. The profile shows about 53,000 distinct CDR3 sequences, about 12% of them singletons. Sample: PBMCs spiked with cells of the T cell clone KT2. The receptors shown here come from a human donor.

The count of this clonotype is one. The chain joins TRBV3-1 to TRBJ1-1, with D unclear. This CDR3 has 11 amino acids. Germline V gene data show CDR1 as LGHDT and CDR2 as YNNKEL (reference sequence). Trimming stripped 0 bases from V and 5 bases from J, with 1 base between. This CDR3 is CASSQETEAFF. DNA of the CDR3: TGTGCCAGCAGCCAAGAAACTGAAGCTTTCTTT.

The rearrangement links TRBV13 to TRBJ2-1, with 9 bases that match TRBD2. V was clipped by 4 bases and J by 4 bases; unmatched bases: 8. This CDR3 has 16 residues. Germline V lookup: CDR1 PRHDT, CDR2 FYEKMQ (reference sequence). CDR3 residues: CASSSTSGGGYNEQFF. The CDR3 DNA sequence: TGTGCCAGCAGCTCGACTAGCGGTGGAGGGTACAATGAGCAGTTCTTC.

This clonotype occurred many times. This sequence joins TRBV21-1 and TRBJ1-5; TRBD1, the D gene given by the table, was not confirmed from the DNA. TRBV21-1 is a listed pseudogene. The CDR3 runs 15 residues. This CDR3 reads CASSKRQTGKQPQHF. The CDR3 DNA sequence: TGTGCCAGCAGCAAAAGGCAAACAGGGAAACAGCCCCAGCATTTT.

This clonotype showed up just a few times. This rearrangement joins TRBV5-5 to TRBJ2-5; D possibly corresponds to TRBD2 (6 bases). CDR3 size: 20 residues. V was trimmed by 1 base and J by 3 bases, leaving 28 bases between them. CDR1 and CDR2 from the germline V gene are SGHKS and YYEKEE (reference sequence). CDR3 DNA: TGTGCCAGCAGCTTGACTCTATCCGGGACTTCGAACCGACTAAAAGAGACCCAGTACTTC. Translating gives CASSLTLSGTSNRLKETQYF.

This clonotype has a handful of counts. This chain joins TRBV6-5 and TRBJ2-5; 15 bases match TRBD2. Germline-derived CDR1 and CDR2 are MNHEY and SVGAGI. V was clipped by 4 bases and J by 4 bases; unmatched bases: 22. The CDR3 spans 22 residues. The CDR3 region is CASSSITNPGLAGGGRAETQYF. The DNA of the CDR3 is TGTGCCAGCAGTTCCATCACCAATCCAGGACTAGCGGGAGGGGGGAGGGCAGAGACCCAGTACTTC.

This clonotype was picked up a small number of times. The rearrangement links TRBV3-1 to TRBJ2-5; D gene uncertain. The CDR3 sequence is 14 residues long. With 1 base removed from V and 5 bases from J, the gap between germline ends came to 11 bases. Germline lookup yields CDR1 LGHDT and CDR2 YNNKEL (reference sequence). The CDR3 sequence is CASSQGSGRETQYF. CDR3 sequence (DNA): TGTGCCAGCAGCCAAGGCAGTGGACGGGAGACCCAGTACTTC.

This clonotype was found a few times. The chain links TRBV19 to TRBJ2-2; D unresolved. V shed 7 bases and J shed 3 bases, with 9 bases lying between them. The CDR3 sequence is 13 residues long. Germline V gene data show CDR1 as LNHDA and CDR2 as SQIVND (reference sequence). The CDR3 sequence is CASTPRYTGELFF. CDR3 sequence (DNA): TGTGCCAGTACCCCACGATACACCGGGGAGCTGTTTTTT.

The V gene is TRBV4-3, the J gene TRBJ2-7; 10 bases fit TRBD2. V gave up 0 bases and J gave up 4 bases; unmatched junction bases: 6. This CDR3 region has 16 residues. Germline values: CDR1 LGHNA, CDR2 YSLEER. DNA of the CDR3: TGCGCCAGCAGCCAAGATGAGAGCGGGAGGGTTTACGAGCAGTACTTC. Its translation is CASSQDESGRVYEQYF.

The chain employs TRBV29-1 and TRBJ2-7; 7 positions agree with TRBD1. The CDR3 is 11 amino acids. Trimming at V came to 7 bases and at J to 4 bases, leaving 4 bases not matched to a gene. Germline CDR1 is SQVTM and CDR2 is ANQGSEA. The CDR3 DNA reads TGCAGCGACAGGGGCAGATACGAGCAGTACTTC. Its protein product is CSDRGRYEQYF.

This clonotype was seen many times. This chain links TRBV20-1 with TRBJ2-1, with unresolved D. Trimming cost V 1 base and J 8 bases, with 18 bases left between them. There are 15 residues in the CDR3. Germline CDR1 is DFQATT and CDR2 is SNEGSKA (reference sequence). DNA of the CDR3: TGCAGTGCTAGAGCTATCATCGCGAGCGACGATGAGCAGTTCTTC. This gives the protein CSARAIIASDDEQFF.

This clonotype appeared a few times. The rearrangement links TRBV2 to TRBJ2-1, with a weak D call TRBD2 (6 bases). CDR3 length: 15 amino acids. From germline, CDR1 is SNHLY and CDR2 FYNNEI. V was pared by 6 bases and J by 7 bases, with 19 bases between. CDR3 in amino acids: CASSALGTGRNEQFF. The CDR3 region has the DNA TGTGCCAGCAGCGCCCTTGGGACTGGCCGTAATGAGCAGTTCTTC.

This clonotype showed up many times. As DNA, the CDR3 is TGTGCCAGCAGCTCAAGGGGGCGCGAGTCCTACAATGAGCAGTTCTTC. Translating gives CASSSRGRESYNEQFF. The V gene is TRBV11-2, the J gene TRBJ2-1; 7 nucleotides agree with TRBD1. Trimming took 4 bases from V and 1 from J; bases not matched to a gene: 7. In germline, CDR1 is SGHAT, CDR2 FQNNGV. The CDR3 runs to 16 residues. The whole variable domain, filled in from reference TRBV11-2 and TRBJ2-1, reads EAGVAQSPRYKIIEKRQSVAFWCNPISGHATLYWYQQILGQGPKLLIQFQNNGVVDDSQLPKDRFSAERLKGVDSTLKIQPAKLEDSAVYLCASSSRGRESYNEQFFGPGTRLTVL.

The CDR3 loop is CASSITSGSTDTQYF. For the CDR3, the DNA is TGTGCCAGCAGCATTACTAGCGGCAGCACAGATACGCAGTATTTT. This chain uses TRBV7-2 with TRBJ2-3; 8 bases are shared with TRBD2. J was trimmed by 0 bases and V by 5 bases; bases with no gene match: 4. The germline V gene encodes CDR1 SGHTA and CDR2 FQGNSA. The CDR3 has 15 amino acids.

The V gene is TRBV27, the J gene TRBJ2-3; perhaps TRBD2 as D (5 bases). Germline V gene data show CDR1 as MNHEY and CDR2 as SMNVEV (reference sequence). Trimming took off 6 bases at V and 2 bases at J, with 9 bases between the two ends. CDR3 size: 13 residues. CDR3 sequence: CASRTGNTDTQYF. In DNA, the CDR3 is TGTGCCAGCAGGACGGGGAACACAGATACGCAGTATTTT.

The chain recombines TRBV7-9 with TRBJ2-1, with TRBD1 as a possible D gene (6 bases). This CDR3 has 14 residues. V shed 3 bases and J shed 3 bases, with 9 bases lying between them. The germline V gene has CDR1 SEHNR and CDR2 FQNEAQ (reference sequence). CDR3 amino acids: CASSFDRSYNEQFF. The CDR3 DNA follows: TGTGCCAGCAGCTTCGACAGGAGCTACAATGAGCAGTTCTTC.

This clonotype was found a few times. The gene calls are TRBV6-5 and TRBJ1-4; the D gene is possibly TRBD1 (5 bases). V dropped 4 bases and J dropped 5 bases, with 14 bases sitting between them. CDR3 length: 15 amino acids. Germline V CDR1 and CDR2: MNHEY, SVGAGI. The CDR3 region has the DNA TGTGCCAGCAGTTCTGCCGGGACGGCGAATGAAAAACTGTTTTTT. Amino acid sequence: CASSSAGTANEKLFF.

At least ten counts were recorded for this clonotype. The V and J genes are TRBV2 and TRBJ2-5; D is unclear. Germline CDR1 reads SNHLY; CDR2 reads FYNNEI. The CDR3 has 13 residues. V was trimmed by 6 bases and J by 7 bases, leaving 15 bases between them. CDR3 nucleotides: TGTGCCAGCAGCCGAGACACCTTAGGGACCCAGTACTTC. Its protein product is CASSRDTLGTQYF.

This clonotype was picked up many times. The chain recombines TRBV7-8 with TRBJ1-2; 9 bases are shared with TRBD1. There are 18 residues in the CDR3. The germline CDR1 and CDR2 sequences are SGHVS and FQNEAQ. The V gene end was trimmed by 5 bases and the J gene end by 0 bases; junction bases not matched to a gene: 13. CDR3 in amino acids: CASSPSYRGRTSNYGYTF. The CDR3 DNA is TGTGCCAGCAGCCCAAGTTACAGGGGGCGTACCTCTAACTATGGCTACACCTTC.

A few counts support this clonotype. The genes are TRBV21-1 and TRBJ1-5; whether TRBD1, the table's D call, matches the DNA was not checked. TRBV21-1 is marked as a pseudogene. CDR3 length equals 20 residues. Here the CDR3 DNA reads TGTGCCAGCACCTCCTTCCTACAGGGGAAGCACCCGGGATCGGTTCAGCCCCAGCATTTT. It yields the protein CASTSFLQGKHPGSVQPQHF.

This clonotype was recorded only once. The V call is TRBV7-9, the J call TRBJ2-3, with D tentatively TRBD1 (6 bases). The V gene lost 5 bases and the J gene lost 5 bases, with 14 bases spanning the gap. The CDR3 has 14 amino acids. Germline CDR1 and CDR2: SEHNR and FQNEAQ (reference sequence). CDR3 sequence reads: CASSIGQIGDTQYF. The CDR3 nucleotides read TGTGCCAGCAGCATCGGACAGATTGGAGATACGCAGTATTTT. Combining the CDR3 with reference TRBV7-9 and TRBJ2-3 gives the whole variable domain DTGVSQNPRHKITKRGQNVTFRCDPISEHNRLYWYRQTLGQGPEFLTYFQNEAQLEKSRLLSDRFSAERPKGSFSTLEIQRTEQGDSAMYLCASSIGQIGDTQYFGPGTRLTVL.

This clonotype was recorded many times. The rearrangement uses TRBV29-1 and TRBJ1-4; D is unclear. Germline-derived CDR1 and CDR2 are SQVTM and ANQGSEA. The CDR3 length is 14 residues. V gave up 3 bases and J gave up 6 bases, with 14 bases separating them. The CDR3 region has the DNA TGCAGCGTTGATTTAGGCAACGATTATGAAAAACTGTTTTTT. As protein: CSVDLGNDYEKLFF.